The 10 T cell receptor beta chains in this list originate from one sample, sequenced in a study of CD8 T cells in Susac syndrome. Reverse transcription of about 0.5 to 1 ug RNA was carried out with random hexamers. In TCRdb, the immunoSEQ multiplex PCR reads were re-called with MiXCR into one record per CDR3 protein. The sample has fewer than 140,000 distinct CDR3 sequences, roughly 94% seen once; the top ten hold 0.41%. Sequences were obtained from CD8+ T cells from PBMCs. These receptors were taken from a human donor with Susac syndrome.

Here the CDR3 reads CASSPVDGGNYEQYF. The DNA of the CDR3 is TGCGCCAGCAGCCCGGTTGATGGGGGGAACTACGAGCAGTACTTC. The rearrangement uses TRBV4-3 and TRBJ2-7, with D tentatively TRBD2 (6 bases). This CDR3 is 15 amino acids long. V was shortened by 4 bases and J by 3 bases, with 16 bases between the two germline ends. In germline, CDR1 is LGHNA, CDR2 YSLEER.

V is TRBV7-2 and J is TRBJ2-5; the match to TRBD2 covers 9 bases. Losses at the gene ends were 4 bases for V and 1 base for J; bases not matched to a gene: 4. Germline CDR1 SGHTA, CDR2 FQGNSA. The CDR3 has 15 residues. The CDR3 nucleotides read TGTGCCAGCAGCTCGTTAGCGGGGGTCCAAGAGACCCAGTACTTC. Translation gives CASSSLAGVQETQYF.

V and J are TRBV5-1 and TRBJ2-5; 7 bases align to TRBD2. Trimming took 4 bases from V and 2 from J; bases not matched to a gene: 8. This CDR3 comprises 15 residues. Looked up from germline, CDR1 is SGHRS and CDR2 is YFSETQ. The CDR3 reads CASSPRTSLQETQYF. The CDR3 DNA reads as TGCGCCAGCAGCCCTCGGACTAGTTTACAAGAGACCCAGTACTTC.

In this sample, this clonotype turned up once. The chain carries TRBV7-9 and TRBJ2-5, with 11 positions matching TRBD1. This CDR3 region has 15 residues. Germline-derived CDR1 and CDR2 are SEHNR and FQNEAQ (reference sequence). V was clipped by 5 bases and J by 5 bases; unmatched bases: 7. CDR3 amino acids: CASSLWTGGEETQYF. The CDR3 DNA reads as TGTGCCAGCAGCCTCTGGACAGGGGGCGAGGAGACCCAGTACTTC.

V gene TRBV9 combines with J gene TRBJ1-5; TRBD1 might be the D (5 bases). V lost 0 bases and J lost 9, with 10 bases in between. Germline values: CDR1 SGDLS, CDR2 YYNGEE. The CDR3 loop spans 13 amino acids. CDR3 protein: CASSVEVTGPQHF. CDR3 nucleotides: TGTGCCAGCAGCGTAGAAGTCACAGGGCCCCAGCATTTT.

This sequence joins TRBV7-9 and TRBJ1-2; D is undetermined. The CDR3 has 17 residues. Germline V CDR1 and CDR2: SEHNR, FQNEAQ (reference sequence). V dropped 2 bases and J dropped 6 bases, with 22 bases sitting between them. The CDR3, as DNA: TGTGCCAGCAGCTTAATGGGGAACCGACCGACTTCAGATGGCTACACCTTC. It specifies CASSLMGNRPTSDGYTF.

DNA of the CDR3: TGTGCCAGCTGCTCCGGGACAGGGCCCCTCAATGAGCAGTTCTTC. This codes for CASCSGTGPLNEQFF. The chain recombines TRBV27 with TRBJ2-1, with 9 positions matching TRBD1. The germline V gene has CDR1 MNHEY and CDR2 SMNVEV (reference sequence). Losses at the gene ends were 8 bases for V and 6 bases for J; bases not matched to a gene: 11. The CDR3 extends over 15 amino acids.

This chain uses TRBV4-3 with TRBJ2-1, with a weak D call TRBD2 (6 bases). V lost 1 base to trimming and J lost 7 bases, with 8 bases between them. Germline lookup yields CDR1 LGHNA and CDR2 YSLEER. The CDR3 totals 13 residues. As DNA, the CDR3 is TGCGCCAGCAGCCAAGCTCGGGGGAATGAGCAGTTCTTC. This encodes CASSQARGNEQFF.

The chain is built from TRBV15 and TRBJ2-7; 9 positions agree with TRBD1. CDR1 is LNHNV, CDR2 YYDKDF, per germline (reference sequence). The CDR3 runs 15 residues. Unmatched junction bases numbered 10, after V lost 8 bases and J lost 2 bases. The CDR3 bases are TGTGCCACCGCGAGCGGGACAGGGACGCCCTACGAGCAGTACTTC. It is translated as CATASGTGTPYEQYF.

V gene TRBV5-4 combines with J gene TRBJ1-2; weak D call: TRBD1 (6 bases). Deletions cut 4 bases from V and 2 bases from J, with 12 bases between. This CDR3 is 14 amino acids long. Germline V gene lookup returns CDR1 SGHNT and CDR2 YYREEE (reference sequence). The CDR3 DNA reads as TGTGCCAGCAGCCTCAGAGGGGGGAACTATGGCTACACCTTC. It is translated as CASSLRGGNYGYTF.